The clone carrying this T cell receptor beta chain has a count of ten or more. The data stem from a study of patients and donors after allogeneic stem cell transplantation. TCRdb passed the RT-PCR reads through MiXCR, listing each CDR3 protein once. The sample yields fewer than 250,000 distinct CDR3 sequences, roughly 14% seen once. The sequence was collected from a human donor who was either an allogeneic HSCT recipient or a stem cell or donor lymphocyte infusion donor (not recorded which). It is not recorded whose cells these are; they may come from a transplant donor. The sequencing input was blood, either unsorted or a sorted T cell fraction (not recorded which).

The CDR3 coding sequence is TGCAGCGTTTTGAGGGAAACTTCTTTGGCGAACACTGAAGCTTTCTTT. Protein: CSVLRETSLANTEAFF. J is TRBJ1-1 and V is TRBV29-1, with unresolved D. The CDR3 contains 16 residues. Deletions cut 5 bases from V and 1 base from J, with 20 bases between. Germline V gene sequence: CDR1 SQVTM, CDR2 ANQGSEA.